This TCR beta chain was obtained from a study of OX40 agonist ivuxolimab in advanced cancers. Sequencing was performed with immunoSEQ multiplex PCR; in TCRdb, only in-frame clones are kept and a portion is missing. The sample has around 150,000 clones; 75% to 95% are singletons. This clone was seen more than once but under ten times. Looked up from germline, CDR1 is LNHDA and CDR2 is SQIVND (reference sequence). This CDR3 spans 16 amino acids. Germline trimming cut 4 bases from V and 4 bases from J; bases unmatched to any gene: 8. V gene TRBV19 combines with J gene TRBJ1-5; 9 positions match TRBD1. This receptor was taken from an adult with an advanced solid tumor such as melanoma, head and neck, liver or kidney cancer. This sample comprised CD4+ or CD8+ T cells sorted from blood, obtained in a trial of the OX40 agonist ivuxolimab. The CDR3 sequence is CASSRRQGEGNQPQHF. The CDR3 DNA follows: TGTGCCAGTAGTAGACGACAGGGGGAGGGGAATCAGCCCCAGCATTTT.